A selection of T cell receptor beta chains follows, all from one sample in a study of blood T cell repertoires in COVID-19. Profiled with immunoSEQ multiplex PCR; TCRdb holds only in-frame clones, not every one. The sample records about 400,000 clones, 70% to 90% being singletons. Sequenced input: peripheral blood. These receptors originate from a man aged 35 to 55 with acute or convalescent COVID-19. The CDR3 runs from the conserved cysteine through the conserved F or W. The order of the fields is V gene, clone size, J gene, D gene, CDR3 DNA, CDR3 protein. The D gene is left open where the match is weak. Clone size is stated in some rows and not others, as once, few, many or a class when expanded.

v_call: TRBV7-2
clone_size: .
j_call: TRBJ2-7
d_call: .
cdr3_nt: TGTGCCAGCAGCTTAGAGGCAGGGGTCACCTACGAGCAGTACTTC
cdr3_aa: CASSLEAGVTYEQYF

v_call: TRBV2
clone_size: .
j_call: TRBJ1-5
d_call: .
cdr3_nt: TGTGCCAGCAGTTATATTCATACAGGAATTAGCAATCAGCCCCAGCATTTT
cdr3_aa: CASSYIHTGISNQPQHF

v_call: TRBV6-2/TRBV6-3
clone_size: few
j_call: TRBJ1-5
d_call: .
cdr3_nt: TGTGCCAGCCGCCGGGACAACCTTAGCAATCAGCCCCAGCATTTT
cdr3_aa: CASRRDNLSNQPQHF

v_call: TRBV6-5
clone_size: .
j_call: TRBJ2-5
d_call: .
cdr3_nt: TGTGCCAGCAGCCAGATTTTGGAGTACGAGACCCAGTACTTC
cdr3_aa: CASSQILEYETQYF

v_call: TRBV3-1/TRBV3-2
clone_size: .
j_call: TRBJ2-7
d_call: .
cdr3_nt: TGTGCCAGCAGCCGTGGCAGTAACCTTGTCGAGCAGTACTTC
cdr3_aa: CASSRGSNLVEQYF

v_call: TRBV28
clone_size: .
j_call: TRBJ2-7
d_call: .
cdr3_nt: TGTGCCAGCGCCCGAGCGGTAAAGCAGTACTTC
cdr3_aa: CASARAVKQYF

v_call: TRBV27
clone_size: .
j_call: TRBJ2-1
d_call: TRBD2
cdr3_nt: TGTGCCAGCTGGGGACTAGCGACACAAACCGGTTACAATGAGCAGTTCTTC
cdr3_aa: CASWGLATQTGYNEQFF

v_call: TRBV29-1
clone_size: .
j_call: TRBJ1-3
d_call: .
cdr3_nt: TGCAGCGTAGTAACAGGGCGCTCTGGAAACACCATATATTTT
cdr3_aa: CSVVTGRSGNTIYF

v_call: TRBV5-5
clone_size: .
j_call: TRBJ1-5
d_call: TRBD1
cdr3_nt: TGTGCCAGCAGCTTTGACAGGGCGGATCAGCCCCAGCATTTT
cdr3_aa: CASSFDRADQPQHF

v_call: TRBV5-1
clone_size: once
j_call: TRBJ1-2
d_call: .
cdr3_nt: TGCGCCAGCAGTCAATACGGAACGGACACAGCAATGGAAGCCTATGGCTACACCTTC
cdr3_aa: CASSQYGTDTAMEAYGYTF

v_call: TRBV28
clone_size: .
j_call: TRBJ1-2
d_call: TRBD1
cdr3_nt: TGTGCCAGCACCGGGACAGGGGTACGTGGCTACACCTTC
cdr3_aa: CASTGTGVRGYTF

v_call: TRBV15
clone_size: .
j_call: TRBJ1-5
d_call: TRBD1
cdr3_nt: TGTGCCACCAGCAGTCCAGGGGGTGGTCAGCCCCAGCATTTT
cdr3_aa: CATSSPGGGQPQHF

v_call: TRBV3-1/TRBV3-2
clone_size: .
j_call: TRBJ1-4
d_call: .
cdr3_nt: TGTGCCAGCAGAAAGAAGGGGGTTTTGGGTGAAAAACTGTTTTTT
cdr3_aa: CASRKKGVLGEKLFF

v_call: TRBV12-3/TRBV12-4
clone_size: .
j_call: TRBJ1-1
d_call: .
cdr3_nt: TGTGCCAGCAGGTCCGGGTACACTGAAGCTTTCTTT
cdr3_aa: CASRSGYTEAFF

v_call: TRBV6-5
clone_size: .
j_call: TRBJ2-3
d_call: .
cdr3_nt: TGTGCCAGCAGCCGGGGGGCCGGTTCAGATACGCAGTATTTT
cdr3_aa: CASSRGAGSDTQYF

v_call: TRBV5-5
clone_size: .
j_call: TRBJ1-5
d_call: TRBD1
cdr3_nt: TGTGCCAGCAGCGGGACAGGGCCCAATCAGCCCCAGCATTTT
cdr3_aa: CASSGTGPNQPQHF

v_call: TRBV5-6
clone_size: once
j_call: TRBJ2-7
d_call: TRBD2
cdr3_nt: TGTGCCAGCAGCTTGGTTGTTTTGGCTAGCGGGTCCCACGAGCAGTACTTC
cdr3_aa: CASSLVVLASGSHEQYF

v_call: TRBV13
clone_size: .
j_call: TRBJ2-5
d_call: TRBD2
cdr3_nt: TGTGCCAGCAGCAACGGGGGGAGGGCCAACACCCAGTACTTC
cdr3_aa: CASSNGGRANTQYF

v_call: TRBV9
clone_size: .
j_call: TRBJ2-5
d_call: TRBD2
cdr3_nt: TGTGCCAGCAGCGTAGACTCGGGAGGAGAGACCCAGTACTTC
cdr3_aa: CASSVDSGGETQYF

v_call: TRBV3-1/TRBV3-2
clone_size: .
j_call: TRBJ2-7
d_call: .
cdr3_nt: TGTGCCAGCAGCCACCCCCGCGGAGGGGGCCTGGGCTACGAGCAGTACTTC
cdr3_aa: CASSHPRGGGLGYEQYF

v_call: TRBV9
clone_size: .
j_call: TRBJ2-2
d_call: .
cdr3_nt: TGTGCCAGCAGCGCGAGAGGACTGGCGAACACCGGGGAGCTGTTTTTT
cdr3_aa: CASSARGLANTGELFF

v_call: TRBV2
clone_size: once
j_call: TRBJ2-1
d_call: TRBD2
cdr3_nt: TGTGCCAGCAGTGGTTTCCTAGCGGGGGCCTACAATGAGCAGTTCTTC
cdr3_aa: CASSGFLAGAYNEQFF

v_call: TRBV11-2
clone_size: .
j_call: TRBJ1-2
d_call: .
cdr3_nt: TGTGCCAGCAGCCGTTGGACAGCAGTCGACCACCAATTCTATGGCTACACCTTC
cdr3_aa: CASSRWTAVDHQFYGYTF

v_call: TRBV5-1
clone_size: .
j_call: TRBJ2-1
d_call: .
cdr3_nt: TGCGCCAGCAGCTCATCAGGGTTCCACAATGAGCAGTTCTTC
cdr3_aa: CASSSSGFHNEQFF

v_call: TRBV12-3/TRBV12-4
clone_size: .
j_call: TRBJ1-2
d_call: .
cdr3_nt: TGTGCCAGCAGTCAGGGGTTCAACTATGGCTACACCTTC
cdr3_aa: CASSQGFNYGYTF

v_call: TRBV27
clone_size: .
j_call: TRBJ1-1
d_call: .
cdr3_nt: TGTGCCAGCAGCCCAGGATCGCCCGGGACAATGGGGAACGCTGAAGCTTTCTTT
cdr3_aa: CASSPGSPGTMGNAEAFF

v_call: TRBV27
clone_size: .
j_call: TRBJ2-2
d_call: TRBD1
cdr3_nt: TGTGCCAGCAGCACAGGGGCGAACACCGGGGAGCTGTTTTTT
cdr3_aa: CASSTGANTGELFF

v_call: TRBV7-2
clone_size: .
j_call: TRBJ2-2
d_call: .
cdr3_nt: TGTGCCAGCAGCCAAAGGACTTACACCGGGGAGCTGTTTTTT
cdr3_aa: CASSQRTYTGELFF

v_call: TRBV7-2
clone_size: .
j_call: TRBJ1-4
d_call: .
cdr3_nt: TGTGCCAGCAGCTTAGGGTTCAGGGGCAGGGAAAAACTGTTTTTT
cdr3_aa: CASSLGFRGREKLFF

v_call: TRBV6-5
clone_size: .
j_call: TRBJ2-3
d_call: .
cdr3_nt: TGTGCCAGCAGGGACTATCGCACAGATACGCAGTATTTT
cdr3_aa: CASRDYRTDTQYF

v_call: TRBV9
clone_size: .
j_call: TRBJ1-3
d_call: .
cdr3_nt: TGTGCCAGCAGCGGGTTGACTCAGGGAAACACCATATATTTT
cdr3_aa: CASSGLTQGNTIYF

v_call: TRBV19
clone_size: .
j_call: TRBJ2-4
d_call: .
cdr3_nt: TGTGCCAGTAGTGCGATCATTGTGTGGGAGTGGACCGAGGAATTTGTCAAAAACATTCAGTACTTC
cdr3_aa: CASSAIIVWEWTEEFVKNIQYF

v_call: TRBV28
clone_size: .
j_call: TRBJ1-6
d_call: .
cdr3_nt: TGTGCCAGCTTGACAAATAATTCACCCCTCCACTTT
cdr3_aa: CASLTNNSPLHF

v_call: TRBV2
clone_size: .
j_call: TRBJ1-3
d_call: .
cdr3_nt: TGTGCCAGCAGGCCTGACACCATCGGGGCCATATATTTT
cdr3_aa: CASRPDTIGAIYF

v_call: TRBV11-3
clone_size: .
j_call: TRBJ2-1
d_call: .
cdr3_nt: TGTGCCAGCAGCTTCGGACAGGAGCAGTTCTTC
cdr3_aa: CASSFGQEQFF

v_call: TRBV7-2
clone_size: .
j_call: TRBJ1-5
d_call: .
cdr3_nt: TGTGCCAGCAGCTTAGTCACAGGTGACAATCAGCCCCAGCATTTT
cdr3_aa: CASSLVTGDNQPQHF

v_call: TRBV29-1
clone_size: once
j_call: TRBJ1-2
d_call: .
cdr3_nt: TGCAGCGTTGATGGGGGCCTATCCTATGGCTACACCTTC
cdr3_aa: CSVDGGLSYGYTF

v_call: TRBV7-8
clone_size: .
j_call: TRBJ1-3
d_call: .
cdr3_nt: TGTGCCAGCAGCTTATTGAGGGGGGGGATTGGAAACACCATATATTTT
cdr3_aa: CASSLLRGGIGNTIYF

v_call: TRBV6-6
clone_size: .
j_call: TRBJ2-1
d_call: .
cdr3_nt: TGTGCCAGCAGTTACCGCAATGAGCAGTTCTTC
cdr3_aa: CASSYRNEQFF

v_call: TRBV18
clone_size: .
j_call: TRBJ2-1
d_call: TRBD2
cdr3_nt: TGTGCCAGCTCACCACGATCTAGCGGGGCGAATGAGCAGTTCTTC
cdr3_aa: CASSPRSSGANEQFF

v_call: TRBV29-1
clone_size: .
j_call: TRBJ1-1
d_call: .
cdr3_nt: TGCAGCGTTGAAGATGTGGCACAGGGGAACACTGAAGCTTTCTTT
cdr3_aa: CSVEDVAQGNTEAFF

v_call: TRBV28
clone_size: .
j_call: TRBJ1-1
d_call: .
cdr3_nt: TGTGCCAGCAACTACCAACTGAGGAGGCCCAACACTGAAGCTTTCTTT
cdr3_aa: CASNYQLRRPNTEAFF

v_call: TRBV2
clone_size: .
j_call: TRBJ2-1
d_call: TRBD1
cdr3_nt: TGTGCCAGCCGGGACAGGACCTACAATGAGCAGTTCTTC
cdr3_aa: CASRDRTYNEQFF

v_call: TRBV9
clone_size: .
j_call: TRBJ1-5
d_call: .
cdr3_nt: TGTGCCAGCAGCGCGGGGGGCTTAATTAGCAATCAGCCCCAGCATTTT
cdr3_aa: CASSAGGLISNQPQHF

v_call: TRBV27
clone_size: .
j_call: TRBJ1-1
d_call: TRBD1
cdr3_nt: TGTGCCAGCAGGAAAAACCGGGACAGGTGGGGGAACACTGAAGCTTTCTTT
cdr3_aa: CASRKNRDRWGNTEAFF